This T cell receptor (beta chain) is drawn from a study of cytomegalovirus exposure and HLA in healthy donors (dated 2017 in TCRdb). Broadly, across the study: An earlier analysis of roughly 570 of the donors reported 276 Gb of sequence data and around 100 million unique TCR beta sequences obtained from about 179 million T cells. Donor age, sex, ethnicity and CMV serostatus were collected together with the repertoire data. In an earlier analysis of 587 of the donors, high-throughput TCR beta sequencing was used to judge whether each TCR beta V gene segment behaved as functional or pseudogenic. Both class I and class II loci were covered by HLA typing, at four-digit resolution. Rather than drawing on any new phenotypic data, the later analysis identified candidate immune exposures from TCR beta sequences and the way those sequences occurred across donors. The number of donors typed differed by locus, with about 629-630 for A, B, C, DRB1 and DQB1, around 500 for DQA1, 600 to 610 for DPA1, and over 400 for DPB1. Among over 350 genotyped donors of the cohort, an average of around 240,000 unique TCR beta nucleotide sequences were sequenced per donor, roughly 20% of them non-productive. The study profiled the T cell repertoires of about 720 subjects by immunosequencing and related them to cytomegalovirus serostatus. In a later analysis, previously published TCR beta repertoires from about 670 donors were re-analyzed and high-resolution HLA genotyping was added so that TCR occurrence patterns could be studied. Besides the first cohort of under 700 subjects, a separate validation cohort made up of around 120 different subjects was used. Roughly 310 gigabases of sequencing data and tens of millions of unique TCR sequences were included in an early release covering 550 to 650 HLA-typed donors. The study combined high-throughput TCR immunosequencing, statistical association of individual TCRs with disease status, and machine learning to predict cytomegalovirus infection status. Among the roughly 390 genotyped donors, roughly 80% belonged to the genetic ancestry cluster associated with self-reported Caucasian donors. A later genetic analysis took genome-wide SNP genotypes for about 65% of the 666 donors and used that subset as a discovery cohort. The study was designed to test whether signatures of past pathogen exposure could be identified by cataloging public T cell receptors. Roughly 5 DR-DQ haplotypes were treated as single units for association and clustering because of strong linkage in the cohort. All discovery cohort repertoires had been generated using a single sequencing platform. General conclusions and limits of the study: CMV serostatus was the only immune exposure information available for the cohort. A later analysis reported that several top co-occurrence clusters appeared linked to parvovirus B19, influenza, CMV and Epstein-Barr virus. Assigning TCR associations to individual alleles was difficult when HLA alleles, especially DR and DQ, strongly co-occurred. The authors suggested that the approach could potentially be generalized to other disease states and immunological phenotypes. In vitro tests confirmed that a few of the cytomegalovirus-associated TCR beta chains recognize cytomegalovirus antigens. Specific HLA alleles were associated with roughly 17,000 TCR beta sequences at a false discovery rate of 0.05 in a later analysis. Some IMGT-functional V segments, including TRBV6-2 and TRBV6-3, could not be distinguished by the 87-base-pair reads and were therefore excluded. Across donors, most TCR sequences were observed very rarely, whereas some public TCRs were present in many individuals. An association between a missense DCLRE1C variant and V-gene and J-gene trimming of TCR beta chains was found in a later genetic analysis and replicated in an independent cohort. In an earlier analysis of several hundred of the donors, most TCR beta V segments were observed in productive rearrangements about 87% or about 30% of the time, broadly matching IMGT annotations. Roughly uniform sequencing depth across donors was assumed in presence/absence analyses, although this assumption may not hold. A cluster of highly shared sequence variants was judged likely to be a technical artifact of the sequencing pipeline. Because counts were too low, roughly 18 rarely observed V segments, including chromosome 9 orphons, were left out of the earlier analysis of approximately 580 of the donors. In a later analysis, the rate of TCR association differed among HLA loci, with DRB1 alleles having the most associated TCRs and HLA-C alleles having the fewest. A later analysis found that HLA-associated TCR beta chains were more clonally expanded and had lower generation probabilities than equally common non-associated chains. A further reported finding was that TCR beta sequences accurately predicted the HLA-A and HLA-B alleles for most subjects in the first cohort. Because some donors lacked HLA typing at each locus, the association tests relied only on the typed subset. Linkage disequilibrium might explain the correlated functional status among segregating V segments, but an unknown experimental factor could not be excluded. The study gave a list of around 170 TCR beta chains associated with cytomegalovirus. Compared with the roughly 720-donor mean, donors in an Asian-associated ancestry cluster had fewer N-insertions in productive TCRs, according to a later genetic analysis. The cohort was sequenced for TCR beta chains only, and without alpha or paired-chain data the features that could be detected were limited. A later analysis found that most CMV-associated TCR beta chains appeared HLA-restricted, with HLA associations seemingly driven largely by CMV exposure. In both the original and validation cohorts, the classifier was reported to diagnose cytomegalovirus status with high specificity and sensitivity.

CDR1 and CDR2 are drawn from the germline V gene: SGDLS, YYNGEE. Relative to germline, V is 0 bases shorter and J is 3 bases shorter, with 12 bases between their ends. The CDR3 runs 15 residues from the cysteine to the phenylalanine. Kept here is only the CDR3 DNA, which spans 45 bases and is read in frame from base 1. The cohort consisted of approximately 670 healthy bone marrow donors. At the time of sampling, every cohort member was nominally healthy, though immune exposures that went unrecorded were likely present. The donor was CMV seropositive and belonged to the group of some 290 seropositive cohort members. Every donor gave a peripheral blood sample, and the peripheral blood mononuclear cells from that sample were used for TCR beta sequencing. Genomic DNA extraction from the blood cell samples was performed with the Qiagen DNeasy Blood Extraction Kit. To prepare the library, the immunoSEQ multiplex PCR assay was applied. For the multiplex PCR, a mixture combining 60 forward primers for TCR Vbeta segments and 13 reverse primers for TCR Jbeta segments was used. The CDR3 region of rearranged TCR beta genes was amplified from genomic DNA by a multiplex PCR assay. The Illumina HiSeq System was used to sequence the amplified TCR beta libraries as 87-base-pair reads. The original methods were these. A later analysis tallied around 87 million unique TCR beta chains across the approximately 670 repertoires, and about 12 million of those chains were shared by two or more donors. To remove PCR and sequencing errors, raw reads were error-corrected and collapsed into unique sequences using a nearest-neighbor algorithm that merged closely related sequences. To assign V, D and J gene segments, CDR3 sequences were aligned to IMGT reference sequences. For a sequence to be retained, a match of at least six nucleotides to both a V gene segment and a J gene segment was required. Rearrangements were classified as productive when the CDR3 lacked stop codons and remained in frame with V and J, and all other rearrangements were classified as non-productive. Following IMGT convention, CDR3 was defined as the stretch from the second conserved V-encoded cysteine to the conserved J-encoded phenylalanine. Sequences without an unambiguous match to a single V gene segment were excluded from the earlier analysis of about 600 of the donors. An earlier analysis of fewer than 650 of the donors classified V segments as functional when productive rearrangements were above 56.7% and as segregating when the standard deviation between donors was above 5%. A statistical classification framework was built to diagnose cytomegalovirus status from the catalog of TCR beta chain sequences. In a later analysis, TCR nucleotide sequences were compared against IMGT/GENE-DB human TR gene sequences so that V and J genes could be assigned. In a later analysis, CDR3 sequences and most-parsimonious VDJ recombination scenarios were assigned using the TCRdist pipeline. A later analysis defined each TCR beta chain by its CDR3 amino acid sequence plus V-gene family, and excluded reads lacking a unique V-gene family. To address suspected cross-contamination and a sequencing artifact, a later analysis removed several hundred highly shared, low-generation-probability nucleotide sequences. In a later analysis, a clonal expansion index was calculated for each public chain from normalized within-repertoire ranks of inferred template counts. In a later analysis, generation probabilities were computed with a VDJ recombination model fitted to out-of-frame rearrangements, and the resulting probabilities were checked against IGoR. In a later analysis, hypergeometric tests were used to score TCR-TCR, TCR-HLA and TCR-CMV co-occurrence, with a repertoire-size bias correction applied to TCR pairs. To estimate false discovery rates, a later analysis permuted the HLA or CMV assignments 20 times. In a later analysis, co-occurring TCRs were grouped using DBSCAN, and TCRdist sequence similarity was added for clustering within HLA-allele-positive subsets. Repertoires with fewer than 30,000 or more than 120,000 public chains were left out of co-occurrence clustering, as were a handful of repertoires with anomalous nucleotide sharing. Here the immuneACCESS table is served through TCRdb, limited to in-frame sequences with V and J called. Missing clones are a known gap in these copies; in checked studies unresolved V genes cover under half, and the rest lacks a known reason. That table is the source of V, J and clone size, and D and trimming were worked out from the DNA. Here the sample has about 200,000 clones; roughly 81% occur a single time. The ten largest account for roughly 2% of the sample.

As to this clone: What this receptor recognizes is not known. It has no much larger one-base neighbor in the sample; base qualities were not kept.

Rearrangement joined TRBV9 to TRBJ1-2; too little of a D gene remains to name it. The sample comprised PBMCs. This TCR was sampled from a woman between 25 and 40 years old in good health and CMV-seropositive. The nucleotides read TGTGCCAGCAGCGTAGTTGGGAGCCCCCACTATGGCTACACCTTC. This encodes CASSVVGSPHYGYTF.